The T cell receptor (beta chain) described here comes from a study of OX40 agonist ivuxolimab in advanced cancers. This clone was detected only a few times. Only in-frame clones appear in the TCRdb table, and some are missing; sequencing was by immunoSEQ multiplex PCR. In the table there are more than 85,000 clones, about nine tenths of which are singletons. The CDR3 totals 14 residues. The germline gives CDR1 SGHRS, CDR2 YFSETQ. V was clipped by 4 bases and J by 3 bases; unmatched bases: 4. This TCR came from an adult with an advanced solid tumor such as melanoma, head and neck, liver or kidney cancer. The J gene is TRBJ2-3, the V gene TRBV5-1; 8 bases agree with TRBD1. Specimen: CD4+ or CD8+ T cells sorted from blood, collected in a trial of the OX40 agonist ivuxolimab. The CDR3 DNA sequence: TGCGCCAGCAGCGACAGGGGCGGGACAGATACGCAGTATTTT. This sequence encodes CASSDRGGTDTQYF.